This T cell receptor (beta chain) originates from a study of blood T cell repertoires in COVID-19. For the study at large: Specimens from acute and convalescent COVID-19 originated in the United States, Italy and Spain. In each case, the material was cDNA or gDNA derived from T cells, B-cell-depleted T cells, or PBMCs.

Germline lookup yields CDR1 SNHLY and CDR2 FYNNEI. V lost 4 bases and J lost 6; bases outside the gene matches: 3. The CDR3 is 14 amino acids. Authors' analysis steps: Reference gene primer amplification gave estimated nucleated cell counts. Repertoires were generated with immunoSEQ multiplex PCR, while TCRdb's copy carries only in-frame clones and drops some. For V, J and clone size, that table is used; D and trimming come from the DNA. The table lists roughly 68,000 clones, around 85% of them singletons, with approximately 23% in the top ten. The specimen was peripheral blood. The chain links TRBV2 to TRBJ2-2, with 9 bases aligning to TRBD2. This TCR derives from a man aged 45-60 years with acute or convalescent COVID-19. The CDR3, as DNA: TGTGCCAGCAGTGCTAGCGGGGTAGCCGGGGAGCTGTTTTTT. Translated: CASSASGVAGELFF.